This passage covers 5 T cell receptor beta chains from one sample sequenced in a study of T cells in Graves' hyperthyroidism and ophthalmopathy. Amplification targeted TCR beta CDR3 regions from RNA transcripts. An initial round of RT-PCR targeting the TCR CDR3 relied on the HTBI primer set. Each CDR3 protein gets one entry after TCRdb re-called the multiplex PCR reads with MiXCR. The sample lists 500,000 to 600,000 distinct CDR3 sequences, about 43% occurring once. Sequencing input: peripheral blood or thyroid tissue (not recorded which). Receptors originate from a woman aged 18-29 years with Graves' hyperthyroidism.

In its sample, this clonotype was seen many times. The chain uses TRBV10-3 and TRBJ2-7; 11 nucleotides line up with TRBD2. Losses at the gene ends were 3 bases for V and 5 bases for J; bases not matched to a gene: 6. Germline CDR1 and CDR2: ENHRY and SYGVKD. The length of the CDR3 is 15 residues. The CDR3 protein is CAISDGLAGGHEQYF. The CDR3 DNA sequence: TGTGCCATCAGTGATGGGCTAGCGGGAGGACACGAGCAGTACTTC.

The rearrangement uses TRBV5-1 and TRBJ2-2; TRBD2 matches at 12 bases. Per germline, CDR1 SGHRS and CDR2 YFSETQ. This CDR3 has 17 residues. V lost 0 bases and J lost 9; bases outside the gene matches: 9. The CDR3 DNA reads TGCGCCAGCAGCTTGGCCGACAGACTAGCGGGAGCGCGGGAGCTGTTTTTT. Its translation: CASSLADRLAGARELFF. The variable domain in full, with the rest retrieved from reference TRBV5-1 and TRBJ2-2, is KAGVTQTPRYLIKTRGQQVTLSCSPISGHRSVSWYQQTPGQGLQFLFEYFSETQRNKGNFPGRFSGRQFSNSRSEMNVSTLELGDSALYLCASSLADRLAGARELFFGEGSRLTVL.

This clonotype was picked up many times. The rearrangement links TRBV7-2 to TRBJ1-1; 10 bases are a match to TRBD1. This CDR3 spans 17 amino acids. The germline V gene has CDR1 SGHTA and CDR2 FQGNSA. The V and J ends lost 3 bases and 4 bases, in that order; junction bases with no gene match: 11. The CDR3 loop reads CASSFRGTGVGGTEAFF. As DNA, the CDR3 is TGTGCCAGCAGCTTTAGGGGGACAGGGGTCGGCGGCACTGAAGCTTTCTTT. Looking up the rest from reference TRBV7-2 and TRBJ1-1 gives the full variable domain: GAGVSQSPSNKVTEKGKDVELRCDPISGHTALYWYRQSLGQGLEFLIYFQGNSAPDKSGLPSDRFSAERTGGSVSTLTIQRTQQEDSAVYLCASSFRGTGVGGTEAFFGQGTRLTVV.

A note on this clonotype: The final CDR3 position lacks the conserved phenylalanine or tryptophan, pointing to a likely read error. The limits of the CDR3 on the DNA are not certain, so only TCRdb's listed CDR3 is given. The rearrangement joins TRBV7-6 to TRBJ1-4; the table's D call, TRBD1, was not checked against the DNA. Counting both end residues, the CDR3 totals 12 amino acids. In germline, CDR1 is SGHVS, CDR2 FNYEAQ. This CDR3 reads CASSSTRQGANY.

J is TRBJ1-2 and V is TRBV6-6, with D possibly being TRBD1 (6 bases). V lost 0 bases and J 7 bases, leaving 12 bases between the germline ends. Germline CDR1 is MNHNY and CDR2 is SVGAGI (reference sequence). This CDR3 comprises 14 residues. The CDR3 protein is CASSYSRYRAGYTF. For the CDR3, the DNA is TGTGCCAGCAGTTACTCGCGATACAGGGCTGGCTACACCTTC.